Shown below are 23 T cell receptor beta chains from a single sample sequenced in a study of T cells in Graves' hyperthyroidism and ophthalmopathy. TCR beta CDR3 region amplification was performed from RNA transcripts. With the HTBI primer set, the TCR CDR3 went through a first round of RT-PCR. From the multiplex PCR reads, TCRdb called clonotypes with MiXCR, one entry per CDR3 protein. The sample consists of approximately 510,000 distinct CDR3 sequences, roughly 20% of them appearing once. The sequenced material came from blood. These TCRs come from a man in his late teens or twenties with Graves' hyperthyroidism.

The chain employs TRBV15 and TRBJ2-5; 9 positions match TRBD1. Trimming removed 0 bases from V and 7 bases from J; junction bases left unmatched: 6. The CDR3 totals 15 residues. CDR1 and CDR2 (germline): LNHNV, YYDKDF (reference sequence). CDR3 region: CATSREGQGQRTQYF. Written as DNA, the CDR3 is TGTGCCACCAGCAGAGAGGGACAGGGTCAACGGACCCAGTACTTC.

This clonotype was seen many times. The rearrangement uses TRBV7-8 and TRBJ2-5; possibly TRBD2 for D (5 bases). The V end was cut by 5 bases, the J end by 3 bases, with 16 bases between. Germline CDR1 is SGHVS and CDR2 is FQNEAQ. The CDR3 contains 15 residues. In DNA, the CDR3 is TGTGCCAGCAGCCTACGGGGTGTAAAGGAAGAGACCCAGTACTTC. Its translation: CASSLRGVKEETQYF.

At least ten counts were recorded for this clonotype. Sequence at one end of the junction differs from germline and may be a read error. V is TRBV12-3 or TRBV12-4 and J is TRBJ2-2, with D perhaps TRBD1 (5 bases). The CDR3 runs to 13 residues. This CDR3 reads CASSLGDTGELFF. The CDR3 nucleotides read TGTGCCAGCAGCTTAGGGGACACCGGGGAGCTGTTTTTT.

This rearrangement joins TRBV6-1 to TRBJ2-5; 7 nucleotides align to TRBD1. This CDR3 is built from 14 residues. The V segment lost 6 bases and the J segment 1 base; nucleotides outside the gene matches: 5. Per the germline V gene, CDR1 is MNHNS and CDR2 is SASEGT. This CDR3 is CASRPRQGQETQYF. In DNA, the CDR3 is TGTGCCAGCAGGCCGAGACAGGGCCAAGAGACCCAGTACTTC.

This clonotype was recorded many times. CDR3 sequence reads: CSARASAYEQYF. CDR3 sequence (DNA): TGCAGTGCTAGAGCCAGCGCCTACGAGCAGTACTTC. The chain joins TRBV20-1 to TRBJ2-7; D is ambiguous. This CDR3 comprises 12 residues. Germline CDR1 and CDR2: DFQATT and SNEGSKA (reference sequence). V lost 1 base to trimming and J lost 2 bases, with 6 bases between them.

The table lists this clonotype with many counts. The chain joins TRBV5-1 to TRBJ1-1, with TRBD1 matching 7 bases. Germline lookup yields CDR1 SGHRS and CDR2 YFSETQ. The J segment lost 0 bases and the V segment lost 4 bases, leaving 3 bases of the junction unmatched. CDR3 length equals 14 residues. CDR3 in DNA: TGCGCCAGCAGCCAGGGACAGCTGAACACTGAAGCTTTCTTT. Protein sequence: CASSQGQLNTEAFF.

This clonotype appeared a few times. The DNA of the CDR3 is TGTGCCCGGGCCCTAGCGGGGAAATCTGGGGCCAACGTCCTGACTTTC. Translation gives CARALAGKSGANVLTF. This chain connects TRBV30 to TRBJ2-6; 9 nucleotides align to TRBD2. V lost 8 bases, J lost 1 base, and 9 bases stayed unmatched. This CDR3 spans 16 amino acids. Germline CDR1 reads GTSNPN; CDR2 reads SVGIG (reference sequence).

This clonotype appeared many times. V usage is TRBV7-2 and J usage is TRBJ1-1; D may be TRBD1 (5 bases). Trimming removed 0 bases at V and 2 bases at J, with 13 bases between. This CDR3 comprises 16 residues. Germline V gene lookup returns CDR1 SGHTA and CDR2 FQGNSA. CDR3 residues: CASSLAVGRANTEAFF. In DNA form, the CDR3 reads TGTGCCAGCAGCTTAGCGGTCGGCAGGGCTAACACTGAAGCTTTCTTT.

This clonotype was seen a handful of times. This rearrangement joins TRBV30 to TRBJ1-5, with a possible D match to TRBD1 (6 bases). Trimming pared 2 bases from V and 0 bases from J, leaving 14 bases between. Per the germline V gene, CDR1 is GTSNPN and CDR2 is SVGIG (reference sequence). The CDR3 spans 16 residues. The CDR3 protein is CAWSPPWTVSNQPQHF. The CDR3 DNA reads TGTGCCTGGAGTCCACCCTGGACAGTTAGCAATCAGCCCCAGCATTTT.

This clonotype was seen many times. The chain recombines TRBV7-2 with TRBJ2-5; the match to TRBD2 covers 14 bases. CDR1 is SGHTA, CDR2 FQGNSA, per germline. This CDR3 has 16 residues. V shed 6 bases and J 2 bases; nucleotides not matched to a gene: 5. As DNA, the CDR3 is TGTGCCAGCAGTCAAGGACTAGCGGGGGGTCAAGAGACCCAGTACTTC. Protein product: CASSQGLAGGQETQYF. The entire variable domain, with the rest obtained from reference TRBV7-2 and TRBJ2-5, is as follows: GAGVSQSPSNKVTEKGKDVELRCDPISGHTALYWYRQSLGQGLEFLIYFQGNSAPDKSGLPSDRFSAERTGGSVSTLTIQRTQQEDSAVYLCASSQGLAGGQETQYFGPGTRLLVL.

This clonotype was observed many times. The chain uses TRBV6-1 and TRBJ2-2; 9 bases match TRBD1. Germline trimming cut 1 base from V and 4 bases from J; bases unmatched to any gene: 7. The V gene's germline CDR1 is MNHNS and CDR2 SASEGT. The CDR3 consists of 17 residues. As DNA, the CDR3 is TGTGCCAGCAGTGAAGTTTTAGGACAGGGGAGCACCGGGGAGCTGTTTTTT. Translation: CASSEVLGQGSTGELFF.

The genes are TRBV28 and TRBJ2-7, with TRBD1 as a possible D gene (5 bases). This CDR3 contains 14 residues. The germline V and J ends were trimmed by 5 bases and 3 bases, with 14 bases remaining between them. CDR1 is MDHEN, CDR2 SYDVKM, per germline. CDR3: CASSPPPGHYEQYF. For the CDR3, the DNA is TGTGCCAGCAGTCCCCCCCCAGGGCACTACGAGCAGTACTTC.

There are many counts of this clonotype. This chain connects TRBV27 to TRBJ1-1, with D unclear. From germline, CDR1 is MNHEY and CDR2 SMNVEV (reference sequence). The germline V and J ends were trimmed by 2 bases and 3 bases, with 7 bases remaining between them. This CDR3 region has 13 residues. The CDR3, as DNA: TGTGCCAGCAGTTTAGCCTGGGACACTGAAGCTTTCTTT. Amino acids: CASSLAWDTEAFF.

CDR3 loop: CASSYRTDSNQPQHF. The CDR3 coding sequence is TGTGCCAGCAGTTACCGGACAGATAGCAATCAGCCCCAGCATTTT. This chain uses TRBV28 with TRBJ1-5; perhaps TRBD1 as D (6 bases). CDR1 and CDR2 from the germline V gene are MDHEN and SYDVKM. V dropped 4 bases and J dropped 0 bases, with 10 bases sitting between them. The CDR3 covers 15 residues.

This clonotype was detected ten times or more. V and J are TRBV6-5 and TRBJ2-3, with a possible D match to TRBD2 (6 bases). The CDR3 covers 13 residues. V lost 6 bases and J lost 9, with 16 bases in between. Germline V CDR1 and CDR2: MNHEY, SVGAGI. This chain's CDR3 is CASSSTSPGTQYF. CDR3 DNA sequence: TGTGCCAGCAGCTCTACTAGCCCGGGGACGCAGTATTTT.

The genes are TRBV20-1 and TRBJ2-7; 7 bases match TRBD2. Germline V CDR1 and CDR2: DFQATT, SNEGSKA (reference sequence). The CDR3 spans 14 residues. V shed 3 bases, J shed 6 bases, and the junction held 11 bases outside the gene matches. CDR3 region: CSASRIGLVGEQYF. The CDR3, as DNA: TGCAGTGCTAGTCGGATAGGACTAGTCGGCGAGCAGTACTTC.

This clonotype has ten or more counts. This chain connects TRBV9 to TRBJ2-7; maybe TRBD1 (6 bases). Trimming left V 3 bases short and J 1 base short, with 11 bases between. The CDR3 has 14 residues. The germline gives CDR1 SGDLS, CDR2 YYNGEE. The DNA of the CDR3 is TGTGCCAGCAGCGAGCGACAGGTATCCTACGAGCAGTACTTC. It is translated as CASSERQVSYEQYF.

This clonotype was detected a few times. The J gene is TRBJ1-5, the V gene TRBV6-5, with no clear D. Germline CDR1 reads MNHEY; CDR2 reads SVGAGI. The CDR3 has 15 amino acids. Trimming took 2 bases from V and 3 from J, leaving 11 bases between them. For the CDR3, the DNA is TGTGCCAGCAGTTACCTCGGCCGCGTCAATCAGCCCCAGCATTTT. As protein: CASSYLGRVNQPQHF.

This clonotype appeared many times. The chain employs TRBV12-3 or TRBV12-4 and TRBJ2-2; no definite D call. Trimming stripped 5 bases from V and 7 bases from J, with 11 bases between. The CDR3 extends over 13 amino acids. The CDR3 sequence: CASSDPMVGELFF. Written as DNA, the CDR3 is TGTGCCAGCAGTGATCCGATGGTCGGGGAGCTGTTTTTT.

With respect to this clonotype: A much larger clone lies one base from this, so it may be a read error. The V call is TRBV13, the J call TRBJ1-2; no definite D call. Germline V gene lookup returns CDR1 PRHDT and CDR2 FYEKMQ (reference sequence). This CDR3 is 13 amino acids long. V lost 4 bases and J 8 bases, leaving 14 bases between the germline ends. The CDR3 DNA follows: TGTGCCAGCAGCTCTTGGTCCGAGGAGGGCTACACCTTC. Translating gives CASSSWSEEGYTF.

The chain combines TRBV15 with TRBJ1-1; TRBD1 matches 7 bases. Germline CDR1 is LNHNV and CDR2 is YYDKDF (reference sequence). V lost 5 bases to trimming and J lost 5 bases; unmatched junction nucleotides: 11. The CDR3 spans 15 residues. The CDR3 DNA sequence: TGTGCCACCAGCCCATATGGAGGGGGCAGGACTGAAGCTTTCTTT. Translated, it gives CATSPYGGGRTEAFF.

Worth noting for this clonotype: Compared with germline, one end of the junction differs, possibly owing to a read error. The chain joins TRBV19 to TRBJ2-4; D is tentatively TRBD1 or TRBD2 (5 bases each). The germline CDR1 and CDR2 sequences are LNHDA and SQIVND (reference sequence). CDR3 length: 17 amino acids. CDR3: CASSIGDPGLAKNIKYF. CDR3 nucleotide sequence: TGTGCCAGTAGTATAGGAGATCCGGGGCTGGCCAAAAACATTAAGTACTTC.

V gene TRBV30 combines with J gene TRBJ1-2; 7 bases are a match to TRBD1. The V gene end was trimmed by 3 bases and the J gene end by 4 bases; junction bases not matched to a gene: 8. CDR1 and CDR2 from the germline V gene are GTSNPN and SVGIG (reference sequence). CDR3 length: 14 amino acids. This chain's CDR3 is CAWRSRTGPYGYTF. CDR3 nucleotide sequence: TGTGCCTGGAGATCAAGGACAGGCCCCTATGGCTACACCTTC.